This is a list of T cell receptor beta chains from one sample in a study of T cells after yellow fever vaccination. TCRdb used MiXCR to reprocess the 5' RACE reads, holding one entry per CDR3 protein. The sample holds 200,000 or so distinct CDR3 sequences, more than 6.5% seen once. The sequencing used CD4+ T cells sorted from PBMCs, collected on the day of the yellow fever booster vaccination. Receptor source: a man aged 30-40 years who received the YFV17D yellow fever vaccine. Both conserved end residues are part of each CDR3. Rows give clone size only sometimes, using once, few, many, or a class for an expanded clone.

TRBV19,.,CASTLGGTGELFF
TRBV11-2,few,CASSPTRQAATNEKLFF
TRBV18,many,CASSPPRRSSTDTQYF
TRBV7-2,many,CASSLGPDYEQYF
TRBV5-4,few,CASSFRQGVGNEQFF
TRBV5-5,few,CASSSRTSGRDTGELFF
TRBV12-5,many,CASGLVPREAFF
TRBV29-1,few,CSVDSGFDEQFF
TRBV20-1,.,CSALPPGSSYNEQFF
TRBV4-2,.,CASSQDTNPANTQYF
TRBV6-2/TRBV6-3,few,CASKPRTVYRGNEQFF
TRBV5-1,.,CASSLVDRGRNEQFF
TRBV20-1,many,CSALIGSGRSEQFF
TRBV19,few,CASSIPGEGSETQYF
TRBV9,.,CASSVASDGYQETQYF
TRBV21-1,many,CASGRTGKNNEQFF
TRBV29-1,many,CSVVGQLNTEAFF
TRBV18,.,CASSPPGLAGSHEQYF
TRBV3-1,many,CASSQVALFNRGRIEQFF
TRBV27,.,CASARGGRSGNTIYF
TRBV6-2/TRBV6-3,.,CASTLTGTRVAEQFF
TRBV10-3,many,CASYSGDTQYF